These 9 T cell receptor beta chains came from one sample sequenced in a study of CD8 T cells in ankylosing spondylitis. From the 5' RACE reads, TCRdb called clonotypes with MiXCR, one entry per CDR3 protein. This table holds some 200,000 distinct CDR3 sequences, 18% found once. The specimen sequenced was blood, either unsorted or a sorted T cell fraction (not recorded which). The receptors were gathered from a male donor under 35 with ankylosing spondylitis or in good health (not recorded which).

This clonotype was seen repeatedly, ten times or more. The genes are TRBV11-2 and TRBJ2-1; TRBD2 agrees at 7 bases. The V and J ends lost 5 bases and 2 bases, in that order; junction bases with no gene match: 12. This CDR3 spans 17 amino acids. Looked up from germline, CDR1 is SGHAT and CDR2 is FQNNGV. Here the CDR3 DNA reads TGTGCCAGCAGCCCCCTCGGGAGGCTAGCACCCTACAATGAGCAGTTCTTC. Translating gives CASSPLGRLAPYNEQFF.

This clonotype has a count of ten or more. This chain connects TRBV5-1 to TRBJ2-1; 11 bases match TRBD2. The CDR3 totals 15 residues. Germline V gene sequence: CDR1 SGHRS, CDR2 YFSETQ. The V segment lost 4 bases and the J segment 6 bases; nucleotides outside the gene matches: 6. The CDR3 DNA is TGCGCCAGCAGCCCACGACTAGCGGGAACCAATGAGCAGTTCTTC. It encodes CASSPRLAGTNEQFF.

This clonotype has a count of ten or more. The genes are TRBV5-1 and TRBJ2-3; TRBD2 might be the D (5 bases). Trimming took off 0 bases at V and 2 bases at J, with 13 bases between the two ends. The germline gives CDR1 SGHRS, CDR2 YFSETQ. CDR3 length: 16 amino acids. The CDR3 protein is CASSLGSRRDTDTQYF. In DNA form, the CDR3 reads TGCGCCAGCAGCTTGGGCAGCCGACGGGACACAGATACGCAGTATTTT.

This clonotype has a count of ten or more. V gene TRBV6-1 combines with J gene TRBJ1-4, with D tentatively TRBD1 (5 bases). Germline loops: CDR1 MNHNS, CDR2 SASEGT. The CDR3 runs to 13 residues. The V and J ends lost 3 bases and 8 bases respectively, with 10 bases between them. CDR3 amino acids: CASSESREEKLFF. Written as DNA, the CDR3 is TGTGCCAGCAGTGAGTCCAGGGAGGAAAAACTGTTTTTT.

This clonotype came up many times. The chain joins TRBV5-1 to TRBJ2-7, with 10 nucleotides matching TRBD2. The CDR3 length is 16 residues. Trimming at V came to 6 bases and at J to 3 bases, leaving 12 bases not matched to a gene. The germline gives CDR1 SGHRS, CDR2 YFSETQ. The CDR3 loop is CASTRRRAGGNYEQYF. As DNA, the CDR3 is TGCGCCAGCACCCGAAGACGAGCGGGAGGGAACTACGAGCAGTACTTC.

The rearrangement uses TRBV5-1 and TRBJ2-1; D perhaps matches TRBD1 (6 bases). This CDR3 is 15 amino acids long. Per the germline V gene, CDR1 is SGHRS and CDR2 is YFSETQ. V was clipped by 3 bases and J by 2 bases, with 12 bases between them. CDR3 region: CASSWGQGTYNEQFF. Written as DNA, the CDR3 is TGCGCCAGCAGCTGGGGGCAGGGGACCTACAATGAGCAGTTCTTC.

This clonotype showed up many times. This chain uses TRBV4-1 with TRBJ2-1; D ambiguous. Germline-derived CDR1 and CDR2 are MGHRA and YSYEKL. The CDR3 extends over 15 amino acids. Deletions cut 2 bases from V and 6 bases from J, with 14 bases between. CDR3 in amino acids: CASSQFLVLGNEQFF. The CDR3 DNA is TGCGCCAGCAGCCAATTTCTCGTACTTGGCAATGAGCAGTTCTTC.

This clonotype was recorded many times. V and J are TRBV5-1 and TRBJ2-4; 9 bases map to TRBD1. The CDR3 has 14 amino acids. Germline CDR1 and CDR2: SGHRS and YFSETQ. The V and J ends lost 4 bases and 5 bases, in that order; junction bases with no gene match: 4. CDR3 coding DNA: TGCGCCAGCAGCCCAGGACAGGGGCAAAACATTCAGTACTTC. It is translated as CASSPGQGQNIQYF.

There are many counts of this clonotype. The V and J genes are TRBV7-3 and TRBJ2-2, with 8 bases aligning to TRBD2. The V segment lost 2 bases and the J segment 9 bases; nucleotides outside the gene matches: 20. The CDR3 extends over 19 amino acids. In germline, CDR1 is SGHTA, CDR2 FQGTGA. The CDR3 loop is CASSLVAPGAGGVPRELFF. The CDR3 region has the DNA TGTGCCAGCAGCTTAGTGGCCCCCGGGGCGGGAGGAGTTCCTCGGGAGCTGTTTTTT.